The 27 T cell receptor beta chains below come from one sample, sequenced in a study of CD8 T cells in ankylosing spondylitis. TCRdb recomputed calls from the 5' RACE reads with MiXCR, one row per CDR3 protein. The profile shows approximately 100,000 distinct CDR3 sequences, roughly 8.3% of them singletons. The source material was blood, either unsorted or a sorted T cell fraction (not recorded which). The receptors here all came from a male donor with ankylosing spondylitis or in good health (not recorded which).

This clonotype was seen at least ten times. The CDR3 region is CASSSGQAADTQYF. The CDR3 DNA sequence: TGTGCCAGCAGTTCGGGACAGGCGGCAGATACGCAGTATTTT. The V and J genes are TRBV12-3 or TRBV12-4 and TRBJ2-3, with TRBD1 matching 8 bases. This CDR3 contains 14 residues. J gave up 4 bases and V 4 bases, and 4 bases lay outside the gene matches.

This chain connects TRBV5-1 to TRBJ2-7; possible D gene TRBD1, 5 bases. V was trimmed by 1 base and J by 2 bases, leaving 16 bases between them. From germline, CDR1 is SGHRS and CDR2 YFSETQ. This CDR3 has 16 residues. The CDR3 spells CASSLSSWTTAYEQYF. Written as DNA, the CDR3 is TGCGCCAGCAGCTTGAGTTCCTGGACAACCGCCTACGAGCAGTACTTC.

This clonotype occurred many times. The J gene is TRBJ2-1, the V gene TRBV20-1, with no clear D. Germline-derived CDR1 and CDR2 are DFQATT and SNEGSKA (reference sequence). The CDR3 spans 12 residues. The ends were cut back, 5 bases at V and 7 bases at J, with 12 bases in the middle. The CDR3 nucleotides are TGCAGTGCTTCACGAGTGGGGAATGAGCAGTTCTTC. Protein: CSASRVGNEQFF.

The CDR3 DNA sequence: TGTGCCAGCAGGCAAACAGGGGATTGGGGCGAGCAGTACTTC. It translates to CASRQTGDWGEQYF. The V call is TRBV9, the J call TRBJ2-7; 7 bases fit TRBD1. From germline, CDR1 is SGDLS and CDR2 YYNGEE. The J segment lost 6 bases and the V segment lost 5 bases, leaving 11 bases of the junction unmatched. The CDR3 loop spans 14 amino acids. Complete variable domain (other parts from reference TRBV9 and TRBJ2-7): DSGVTQTPKHLITATGQRVTLRCSPRSGDLSVYWYQQSLDQGLQFLIQYYNGEERAKGNILERFSAQQFPDLHSELNLSSLELGDSALYFCASRQTGDWGEQYFGPGTRLTVT.

This clonotype occurred many times. This chain joins TRBV10-3 and TRBJ1-1; D is unresolved. CDR1 and CDR2 from the germline V gene are ENHRY and SYGVKD. V was pared by 3 bases and J by 8 bases, with 13 bases between. The CDR3 extends over 13 amino acids. CDR3 nucleotides: TGTGCCATCAGTGACCATTACGGCGGGGAAGCTTTCTTT. Translation: CAISDHYGGEAFF.

This clonotype appeared many times. The J gene is TRBJ1-3, the V gene TRBV29-1, with a possible D match to TRBD1 (5 bases). This CDR3 has 13 residues. Trimming stripped 4 bases from V and 8 bases from J, with 15 bases between. The germline gives CDR1 SQVTM, CDR2 ANQGSEA. The CDR3 DNA follows: TGCAGCGTTGGGGGCCGACCCGGAGACACCATATATTTT. It yields the protein CSVGGRPGDTIYF.

This clonotype was seen many times. CDR3 protein: CSARVGEQYF. The CDR3 DNA reads as TGCAGTGCTAGAGTGGGGGAGCAGTACTTC. V is TRBV20-1 and J is TRBJ2-7, with unresolved D. V lost 1 base to trimming and J lost 7 bases, with 5 bases between them. This CDR3 spans 10 amino acids. Germline assignment: CDR1 DFQATT and CDR2 SNEGSKA (reference sequence).

Many counts were recorded for this clonotype. The J gene is TRBJ1-5, the V gene TRBV7-2, with unresolved D. Germline lookup yields CDR1 SGHTA and CDR2 FQGNSA. V dropped 3 bases and J dropped 1 base, with 7 bases sitting between them. CDR3 length: 14 residues. The CDR3, as DNA: TGTGCCAGCAGCTTCCACGGGAGCAATCAGCCCCAGCATTTT. It encodes CASSFHGSNQPQHF.

The chain couples TRBV11-1 to TRBJ1-1; D might be TRBD1 (5 bases). Trimming removed 0 bases from V and 0 bases from J, with 17 bases in between. The germline V gene has CDR1 SGHAT and CDR2 FQDESV (reference sequence). There are 18 residues in the CDR3. CDR3 in DNA: TGTGCCAGCAGCTTAGCAAGGGGTTTTCGGGGGATGAACACTGAAGCTTTCTTT. Translated, it gives CASSLARGFRGMNTEAFF.

The table lists this clonotype with many counts. The DNA of the CDR3 is TGCAGCGTCCAAGACGGGACAGACTTAAACACTGAAGCTTTCTTT. The encoded protein is CSVQDGTDLNTEAFF. The V and J genes are TRBV29-1 and TRBJ1-1; 7 bases are shared with TRBD1. This CDR3 region has 15 residues. Germline assignment: CDR1 SQVTM and CDR2 ANQGSEA. Trimming cost V 6 bases and J 2 bases; bases outside gene matches: 12.

In its sample, this clonotype was seen many times. The rearrangement joins TRBV5-1 to TRBJ2-3; 10 bases align to TRBD1. The CDR3 spans 17 residues. Germline CDR1 and CDR2: SGHRS and YFSETQ. Unmatched junction bases numbered 14, after V lost 7 bases and J lost 3 bases. The CDR3 here is CASRSSTGGPHTDTQYF. The CDR3 DNA follows: TGCGCCAGCCGCTCATCGACAGGGGGCCCCCATACAGATACGCAGTATTTT.

This clonotype was seen repeatedly, ten times or more. The rearrangement links TRBV6-1 to TRBJ2-3, with 7 bases fitting TRBD2. Germline V lookup: CDR1 MNHNS, CDR2 SASEGT. The junction had 3 bases not matched to a gene; V was cut back by 9 bases and J by 0 bases. This CDR3 has 13 amino acids. Written as DNA, the CDR3 is TGTGCCAGTCAAGCGGGAAGCACAGATACGCAGTATTTT. Translated: CASQAGSTDTQYF.

This clonotype was counted at least ten times. The chain recombines TRBV7-2 with TRBJ2-7; 7 nucleotides agree with TRBD1. CDR3 size: 15 residues. J lost 1 base, V lost 0 bases, and 3 bases had no gene match. Germline CDR1 reads SGHTA; CDR2 reads FQGNSA. The CDR3 region is CASSLAVGQSYEQYF. The CDR3 DNA sequence: TGTGCCAGCAGCTTAGCGGTGGGACAGTCCTACGAGCAGTACTTC.

This clonotype came up many times. The chain couples TRBV6-1 to TRBJ1-5; D call uncertain. This CDR3 region has 13 residues. CDR1 is MNHNS, CDR2 SASEGT, per germline. V lost 2 bases and J 2 bases, leaving 4 bases between the germline ends. The CDR3: CASSENGNQPQHF. The CDR3 DNA reads as TGTGCCAGCAGTGAAAATGGCAATCAGCCCCAGCATTTT.

Many counts were recorded for this clonotype. The chain is built from TRBV20-1 and TRBJ1-4; D unresolved. Trimming cost V 5 bases and J 2 bases, with 9 bases left between them. The CDR3 is made up of 13 amino acids. Germline CDR1 DFQATT, CDR2 SNEGSKA (reference sequence). CDR3 nucleotide sequence: TGCAGTGCTCCAGGAGATACTAATGAAAAACTGTTTTTT. Its protein product is CSAPGDTNEKLFF.

In its sample, this clonotype was seen many times. CDR3 sequence reads: CSSPGTENTDTQYF. Written as DNA, the CDR3 is TGCAGCTCCCCCGGGACAGAAAACACAGATACGCAGTATTTT. V gene TRBV29-1 combines with J gene TRBJ2-3, with 7 positions matching TRBD1. With 8 bases clipped from V and 2 bases from J, the junction kept 10 bases outside the gene matches. In germline, CDR1 is SQVTM, CDR2 ANQGSEA. This CDR3 region has 14 residues.

This clonotype has just a few counts. The junction departs from the called germline gene at one end, perhaps through a read error. The chain couples TRBV20-1 to TRBJ2-2; the D is unclear. The CDR3 spans 15 residues. The germline V gene encodes CDR1 DFQATT and CDR2 SNEGSKA (reference sequence). The CDR3 nucleotides read TGCTGTGCTAGAGTTGGATCGTCCGACACCGGGGAGCTGTTTTTT. Translating gives CCARVGSSDTGELFF.

In this sample, this clonotype turned up a few times. A much more abundant neighbour one base away suggests this may be a read error. The chain couples TRBV20-1 to TRBJ2-1; 10 nucleotides align to TRBD2. This CDR3 spans 14 amino acids. Germline V gene sequence: CDR1 DFQATT, CDR2 SNEGSKA (reference sequence). The CDR3 spells CSTSPSGRDNEQFF. The CDR3 region has the DNA TGCAGTACTAGTCCGAGCGGGAGGGACAATGAGCAGTTCTTC.

In its sample, this clonotype was seen many times. V and J are TRBV5-1 and TRBJ2-2; 9 bases are shared with TRBD2. Losses at the gene ends were 4 bases for V and 2 bases for J; bases not matched to a gene: 3. The length of the CDR3 is 15 residues. Germline V CDR1 and CDR2: SGHRS, YFSETQ. In nucleotides, the CDR3 is TGCGCCAGCAGCGAGACTAGCGGTAACACCGGGGAGCTGTTTTTT. Encoded protein: CASSETSGNTGELFF.

CDR3 protein: CSARDRVSGGIGELFF. CDR3 sequence (DNA): TGCAGTGCTAGAGATCGGGTGTCAGGGGGCATCGGGGAGCTGTTTTTT. This sequence joins TRBV20-1 and TRBJ2-2, with 8 bases fitting TRBD1. The V and J ends lost 0 bases and 7 bases, in that order; junction bases with no gene match: 10. From germline, CDR1 is DFQATT and CDR2 SNEGSKA (reference sequence). CDR3 length equals 16 residues.

This clonotype was counted many times. The rearrangement joins TRBV11-2 to TRBJ2-2, with D unclear. The ends were cut back, 7 bases at V and 6 bases at J, with 6 bases in the middle. Germline V gives CDR1 SGHAT, CDR2 FQNNGV. This CDR3 is built from 11 residues. The chain's CDR3 is CASTNAGELFF. The DNA for the CDR3 is TGTGCCAGCACCAATGCCGGGGAGCTGTTTTTT.

This clonotype appeared many times. The chain has TRBV6-1 and TRBJ2-2; TRBD2 matches 8 bases. Trimming took 7 bases from V and 6 from J; bases not matched to a gene: 7. This CDR3 has 14 amino acids. The germline gives CDR1 MNHNS, CDR2 SASEGT. The CDR3 DNA follows: TGTGCCAGCACCGTAGCGGGGTGGGCCGGGGAGCTGTTTTTT. Protein sequence: CASTVAGWAGELFF.

The table lists this clonotype with many counts. The gene calls are TRBV7-9 and TRBJ1-2; 10 bases match TRBD1. This CDR3 comprises 14 residues. Unmatched junction bases numbered 4, after V lost 5 bases and J lost 4 bases. Per the germline V gene, CDR1 is SEHNR and CDR2 is FQNEAQ (reference sequence). This CDR3 reads CASSPGTGVYGYTF. The CDR3 DNA reads TGTGCCAGCAGCCCTGGGACAGGGGTCTATGGCTACACCTTC.

The table lists this clonotype with many counts. This chain uses TRBV20-1 with TRBJ2-5; either TRBD1 or TRBD2 may fit D (6 bases each). The CDR3 covers 12 residues. Trimming stripped 4 bases from V and 4 bases from J, with 10 bases between. Germline V lookup: CDR1 DFQATT, CDR2 SNEGSKA (reference sequence). The CDR3 loop is CSAKRGRETQYF. The DNA of the CDR3 is TGCAGTGCTAAACGGGGGCGAGAGACCCAGTACTTC.

This clonotype was seen more than once but under ten times. The rearrangement joins TRBV7-9 to TRBJ2-1, with D unresolved. The CDR3 covers 14 residues. With 4 bases removed from V and 5 bases from J, the gap between germline ends came to 12 bases. Germline CDR1 and CDR2: SEHNR and FQNEAQ (reference sequence). The CDR3, as DNA: TGTGCCAGCAGCTCTAACGGAGTAAACAATGAGCAGTTCTTC. Encoded protein: CASSSNGVNNEQFF.

This clonotype was recorded at least ten times. This rearrangement joins TRBV4-1 to TRBJ1-5; 8 bases fit TRBD1. Germline V gene lookup returns CDR1 MGHRA and CDR2 YSYEKL. V lost 4 bases and J lost 0; bases outside the gene matches: 14. The CDR3 has 19 residues. CDR3 bases: TGCGCCAGCAGCCCCCGGGATGGGACAGGAGACTATAGCAATCAGCCCCAGCATTTT. Residues: CASSPRDGTGDYSNQPQHF.

The J gene is TRBJ1-1, the V gene TRBV25-1; D possibly corresponds to TRBD1 (5 bases). Germline V lookup: CDR1 MGHDK, CDR2 SYGVNS. V was shortened by 9 bases and J by 3 bases, with 8 bases between the two germline ends. There are 11 residues in the CDR3. CDR3 residues: CASTGYTEAFF. The CDR3, as DNA: TGTGCCAGTACAGGATACACTGAAGCTTTCTTT. The whole variable domain, remainder taken from reference TRBV25-1 and TRBJ1-1, is EADIYQTPRYLVIGTGKKITLECSQTMGHDKMYWYQQDPGMELHLIHYSYGVNSTEKGDLSSESTVSRIRTEHFPLTLESARPSHTSQYLCASTGYTEAFFGQGTRLTVV.